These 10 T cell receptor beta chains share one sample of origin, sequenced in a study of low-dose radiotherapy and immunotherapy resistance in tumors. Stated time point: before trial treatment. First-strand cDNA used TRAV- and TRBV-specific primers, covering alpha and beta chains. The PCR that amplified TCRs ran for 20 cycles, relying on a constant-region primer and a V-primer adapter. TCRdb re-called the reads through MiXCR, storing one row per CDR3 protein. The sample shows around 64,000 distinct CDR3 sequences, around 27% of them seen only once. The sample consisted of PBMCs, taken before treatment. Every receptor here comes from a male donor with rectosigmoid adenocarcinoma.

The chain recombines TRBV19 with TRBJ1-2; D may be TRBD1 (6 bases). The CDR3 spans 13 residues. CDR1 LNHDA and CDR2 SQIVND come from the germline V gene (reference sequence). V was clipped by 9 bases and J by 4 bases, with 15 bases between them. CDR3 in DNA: TGTGCCAGCAGACAGGCGAGCTCCTATGGCTACACCTTC. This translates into CASRQASSYGYTF.

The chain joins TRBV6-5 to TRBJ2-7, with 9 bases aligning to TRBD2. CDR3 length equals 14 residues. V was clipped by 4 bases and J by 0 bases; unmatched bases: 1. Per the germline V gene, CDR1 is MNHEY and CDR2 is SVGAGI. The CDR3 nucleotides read TGTGCCAGCAGTTCGGGACTAGCCTCCTACGAGCAGTACTTC. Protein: CASSSGLASYEQYF.

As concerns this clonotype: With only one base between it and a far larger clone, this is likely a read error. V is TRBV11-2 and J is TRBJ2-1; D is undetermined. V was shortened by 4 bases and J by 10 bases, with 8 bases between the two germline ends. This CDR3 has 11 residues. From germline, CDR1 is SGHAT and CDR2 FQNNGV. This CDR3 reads CASSWSGEQFF. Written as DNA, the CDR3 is TGTGCCAGCAGCTGGTCCGGCGAGCAGTTCTTC.

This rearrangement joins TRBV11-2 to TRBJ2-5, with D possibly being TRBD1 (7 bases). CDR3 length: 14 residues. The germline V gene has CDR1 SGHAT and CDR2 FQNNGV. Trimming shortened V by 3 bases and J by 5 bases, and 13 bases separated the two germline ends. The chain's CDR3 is CASSLGQGGETQYF. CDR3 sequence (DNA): TGTGCCAGCAGCTTGGGTCAGGGGGGCGAGACCCAGTACTTC. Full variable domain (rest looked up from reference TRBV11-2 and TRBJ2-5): EAGVAQSPRYKIIEKRQSVAFWCNPISGHATLYWYQQILGQGPKLLIQFQNNGVVDDSQLPKDRFSAERLKGVDSTLKIQPAKLEDSAVYLCASSLGQGGETQYFGPGTRLLVL.

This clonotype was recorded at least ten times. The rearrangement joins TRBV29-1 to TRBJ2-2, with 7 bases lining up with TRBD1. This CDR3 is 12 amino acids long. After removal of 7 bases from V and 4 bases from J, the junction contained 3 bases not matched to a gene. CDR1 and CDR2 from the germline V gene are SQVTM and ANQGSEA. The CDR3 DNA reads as TGCAGCGGGGGACAGATCACCGGGGAGCTGTTTTTT. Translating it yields CSGGQITGELFF.

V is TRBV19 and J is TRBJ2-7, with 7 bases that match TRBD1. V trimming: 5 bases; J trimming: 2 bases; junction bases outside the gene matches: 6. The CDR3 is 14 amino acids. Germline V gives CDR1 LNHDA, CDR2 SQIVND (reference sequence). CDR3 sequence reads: CASSDWDSTYEQYF. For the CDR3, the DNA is TGTGCCAGTAGTGACTGGGACAGCACCTACGAGCAGTACTTC.

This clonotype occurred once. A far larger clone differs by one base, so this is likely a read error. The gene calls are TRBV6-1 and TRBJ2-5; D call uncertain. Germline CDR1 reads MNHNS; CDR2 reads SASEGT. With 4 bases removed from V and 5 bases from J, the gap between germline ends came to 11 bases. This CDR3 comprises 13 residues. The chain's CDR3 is CASSVEARETQYF. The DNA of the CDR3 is TGTGCCAGCAGTGTCGAGGCGCGGGAGACCCAGTACTTC.

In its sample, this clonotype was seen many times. The chain's CDR3 is CASSYGQGASGANVLTF. The CDR3 DNA sequence: TGTGCCAGCAGCTACGGACAGGGGGCTTCTGGGGCCAACGTCCTGACTTTC. The V gene is TRBV3-1, the J gene TRBJ2-6, with 11 bases matching TRBD1. Germline CDR1 is LGHDT and CDR2 is YNNKEL (reference sequence). The CDR3 is 17 amino acids. With V trimmed by 5 bases and J by 1 base, 4 bases remained unmatched.

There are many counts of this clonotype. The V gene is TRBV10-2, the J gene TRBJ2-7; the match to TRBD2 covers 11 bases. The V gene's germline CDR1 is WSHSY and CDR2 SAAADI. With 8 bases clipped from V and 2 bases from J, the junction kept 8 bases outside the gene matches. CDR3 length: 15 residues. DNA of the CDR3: TGCGCCAGCGGACCGACTAGCGGGGTTCCCTACGAGCAGTACTTC. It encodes CASGPTSGVPYEQYF.

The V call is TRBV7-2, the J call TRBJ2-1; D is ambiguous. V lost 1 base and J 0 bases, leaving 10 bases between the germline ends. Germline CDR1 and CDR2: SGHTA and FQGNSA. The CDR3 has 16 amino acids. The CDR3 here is CASSLDSGTSYNEQFF. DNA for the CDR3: TGTGCCAGCAGCTTAGACAGTGGTACCTCCTACAATGAGCAGTTCTTC. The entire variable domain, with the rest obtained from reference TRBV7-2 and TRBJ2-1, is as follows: GAGVSQSPSNKVTEKGKDVELRCDPISGHTALYWYRQSLGQGLEFLIYFQGNSAPDKSGLPSDRFSAERTGGSVSTLTIQRTQQEDSAVYLCASSLDSGTSYNEQFFGPGTRLTVL.